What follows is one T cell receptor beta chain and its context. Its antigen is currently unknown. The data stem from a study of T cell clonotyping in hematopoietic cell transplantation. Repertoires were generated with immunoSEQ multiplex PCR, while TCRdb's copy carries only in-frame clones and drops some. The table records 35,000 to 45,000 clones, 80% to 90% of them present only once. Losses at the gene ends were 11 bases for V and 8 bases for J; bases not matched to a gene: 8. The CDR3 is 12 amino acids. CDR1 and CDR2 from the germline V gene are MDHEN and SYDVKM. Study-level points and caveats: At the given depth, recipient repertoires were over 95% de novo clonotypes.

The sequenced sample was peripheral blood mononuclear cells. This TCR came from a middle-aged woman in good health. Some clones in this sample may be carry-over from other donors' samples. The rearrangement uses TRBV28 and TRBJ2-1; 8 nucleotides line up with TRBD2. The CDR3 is CASGGLKDEQFF. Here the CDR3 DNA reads TGTGCCTCGGGGGGGCTGAAAGATGAGCAGTTCTTC.